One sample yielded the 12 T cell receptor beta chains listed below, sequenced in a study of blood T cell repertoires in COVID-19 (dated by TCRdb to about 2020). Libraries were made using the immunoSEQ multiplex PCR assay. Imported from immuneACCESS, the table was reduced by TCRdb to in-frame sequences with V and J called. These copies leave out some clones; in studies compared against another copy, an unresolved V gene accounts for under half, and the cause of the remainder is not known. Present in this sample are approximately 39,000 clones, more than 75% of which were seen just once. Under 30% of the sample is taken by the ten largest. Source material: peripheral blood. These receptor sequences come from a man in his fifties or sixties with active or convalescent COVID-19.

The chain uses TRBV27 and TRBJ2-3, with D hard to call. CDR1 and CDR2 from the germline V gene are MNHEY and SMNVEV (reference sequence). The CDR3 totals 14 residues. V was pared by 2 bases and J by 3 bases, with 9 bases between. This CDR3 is CASSLIRGTDTQYF. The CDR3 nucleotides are TGTGCCAGCAGTTTAATTCGAGGAACAGATACGCAGTATTTT.

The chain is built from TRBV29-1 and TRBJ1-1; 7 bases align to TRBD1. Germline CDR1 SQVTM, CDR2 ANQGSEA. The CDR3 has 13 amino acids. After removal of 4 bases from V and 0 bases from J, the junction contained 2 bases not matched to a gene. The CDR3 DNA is TGCAGCGTTGGACAGGGCTTGAACACTGAAGCTTTCTTT. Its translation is CSVGQGLNTEAFF.

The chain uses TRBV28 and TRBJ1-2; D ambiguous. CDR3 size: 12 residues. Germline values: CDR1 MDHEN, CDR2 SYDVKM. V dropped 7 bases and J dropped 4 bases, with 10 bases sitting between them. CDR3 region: CASTTRGYGYTF. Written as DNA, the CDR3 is TGTGCCAGCACCACTCGGGGCTATGGCTACACCTTC.

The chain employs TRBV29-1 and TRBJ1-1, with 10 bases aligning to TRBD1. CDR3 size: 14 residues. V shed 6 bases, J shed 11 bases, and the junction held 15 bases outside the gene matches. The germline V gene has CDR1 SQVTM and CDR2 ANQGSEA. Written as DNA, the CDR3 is TGCAGCGTCGCCACGGGACAGGGGACAGGTGGCGCTTTCTTT. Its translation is CSVATGQGTGGAFF.

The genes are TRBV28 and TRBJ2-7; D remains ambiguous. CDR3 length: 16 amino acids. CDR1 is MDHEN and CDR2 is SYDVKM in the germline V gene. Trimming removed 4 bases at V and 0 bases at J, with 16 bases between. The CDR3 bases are TGTGCCAGCAGTTCCTCCACAGACGGAAGCTCCTACGAGCAGTACGTC. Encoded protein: CASSSSTDGSSYEQYV.

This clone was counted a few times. CDR3 loop: CASSVGLAVPWETQYF. In DNA form, the CDR3 reads TGCGCCAGCAGCGTGGGACTAGCGGTACCCTGGGAGACCCAGTACTTC. This chain uses TRBV5-1 with TRBJ2-5, with 11 bases aligning to TRBD2. This CDR3 spans 16 amino acids. CDR1 and CDR2 from the germline V gene are SGHRS and YFSETQ. Trimming removed 4 bases from V and 5 bases from J; junction bases left unmatched: 10.

The DNA of the CDR3 is TGTGCCATCAGCTCCCTCCGACAGCTCGGAGCTTTCTTT. As protein: CAISSLRQLGAFF. The V gene is TRBV10-3, the J gene TRBJ1-1; D may be TRBD1 (5 bases). The germline V gene has CDR1 ENHRY and CDR2 SYGVKD. CDR3 length: 13 residues. V dropped 6 bases and J dropped 10 bases, with 18 bases sitting between them.

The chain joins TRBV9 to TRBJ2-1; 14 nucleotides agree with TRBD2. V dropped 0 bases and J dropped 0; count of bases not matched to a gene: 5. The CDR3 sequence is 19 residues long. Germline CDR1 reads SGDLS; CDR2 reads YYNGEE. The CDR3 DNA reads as TGTGCCAGCAGCGTAGGACTAGCGGGGGGGCGTAGCTCCTACAATGAGCAGTTCTTC. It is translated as CASSVGLAGGRSSYNEQFF.

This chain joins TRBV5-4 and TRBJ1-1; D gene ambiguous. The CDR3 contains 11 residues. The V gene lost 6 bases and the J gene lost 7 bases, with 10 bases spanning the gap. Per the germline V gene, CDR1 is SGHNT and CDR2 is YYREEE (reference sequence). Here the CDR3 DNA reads TGTGCCAGCAAGGCACCGGGTGAAGCTTTCTTT. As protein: CASKAPGEAFF.

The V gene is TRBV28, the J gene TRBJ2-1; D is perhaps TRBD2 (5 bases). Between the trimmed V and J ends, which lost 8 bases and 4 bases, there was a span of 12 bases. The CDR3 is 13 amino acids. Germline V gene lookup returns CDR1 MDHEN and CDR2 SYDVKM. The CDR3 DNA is TGTGCCAGCGGAAGCGGACTTTACAATGAGCAGTTCTTC. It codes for CASGSGLYNEQFF.

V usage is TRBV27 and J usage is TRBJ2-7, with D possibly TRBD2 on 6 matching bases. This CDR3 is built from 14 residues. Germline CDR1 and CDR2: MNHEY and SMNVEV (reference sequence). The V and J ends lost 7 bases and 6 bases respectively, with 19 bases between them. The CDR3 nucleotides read TGTGCCAGCACTCGCCCGGGGAGGAATCGCGAGCAGTACTTC. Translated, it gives CASTRPGRNREQYF.

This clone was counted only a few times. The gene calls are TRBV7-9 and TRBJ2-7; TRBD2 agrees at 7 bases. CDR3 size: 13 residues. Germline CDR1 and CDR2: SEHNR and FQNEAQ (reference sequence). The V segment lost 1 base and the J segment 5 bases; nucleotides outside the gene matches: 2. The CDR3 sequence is CASSLGTRDEQYV. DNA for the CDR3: TGTGCCAGCAGCTTAGGGACTAGGGACGAGCAGTACGTC.